The 16 T cell receptor beta chains given below trace back to one sample, sequenced in a study of T cell responses to AZD1222 COVID-19 vaccine. Clones were read by immunoSEQ multiplex PCR, and TCRdb kept only the in-frame ones, dropping some. In the table there are 75,000 or so clones, around 93% of which are singletons. The sample was peripheral blood, taken 28 days after the second AZD1222 dose. Receptor source: an adult who received the AZD1222 COVID-19 vaccine.

The rearrangement joins TRBV11-2 to TRBJ2-1; TRBD2 matches at 13 bases. Germline trimming cut 9 bases from V and 7 bases from J; bases unmatched to any gene: 3. The CDR3 sequence is 13 residues long. Per the germline V gene, CDR1 is SGHAT and CDR2 is FQNNGV. CDR3 DNA: TGTGCCAGTGGACTAGCGGGAGTAAATGAGCAGTTCTTC. Amino acid sequence: CASGLAGVNEQFF.

The chain is built from TRBV7-9 and TRBJ1-5; weak D call: TRBD1 (5 bases). There are 15 residues in the CDR3. Deletions cut 5 bases from V and 3 bases from J, with 14 bases between. From germline, CDR1 is SEHNR and CDR2 FQNEAQ (reference sequence). CDR3 bases: TGTGCCAGCAGCGCACAGAGGGACTTCAATCAGCCCCAGCATTTT. The encoded protein is CASSAQRDFNQPQHF.

The V gene is TRBV27, the J gene TRBJ2-1; 9 bases line up with TRBD1. Germline CDR1 MNHEY, CDR2 SMNVEV (reference sequence). With 5 bases clipped from V and 4 bases from J, the junction kept 3 bases outside the gene matches. The CDR3 runs 14 residues. CDR3: CASSTGTGYNEQFF. The DNA of the CDR3 is TGTGCCAGCAGTACCGGGACAGGGTACAATGAGCAGTTCTTC.

The rearrangement joins TRBV9 to TRBJ1-3; D unclear. V was cut by 0 bases and J by 2 bases, with 6 bases left in between. This CDR3 is built from 14 residues. CDR1 and CDR2 (germline): SGDLS, YYNGEE. CDR3 nucleotide sequence: TGTGCCAGCAGCGTAGACGCAACTGGAAACACCATATATTTT. Amino acid sequence: CASSVDATGNTIYF. The full variable domain, with the rest looked up from reference TRBV9 and TRBJ1-3, is DSGVTQTPKHLITATGQRVTLRCSPRSGDLSVYWYQQSLDQGLQFLIQYYNGEERAKGNILERFSAQQFPDLHSELNLSSLELGDSALYFCASSVDATGNTIYFGEGSWLTVV.

The sample holds one count of this clone. The rearrangement links TRBV24-1 to TRBJ2-3, with TRBD2 matching 8 bases. Trimming removed 7 bases from V and 3 bases from J; junction bases left unmatched: 8. Per germline, CDR1 KGHDR and CDR2 SFDVKD. This CDR3 contains 15 residues. For the CDR3, the DNA is TGTGCCACCAGCGACCCGGGACTAGGAACAGATACGCAGTATTTT. Its protein is CATSDPGLGTDTQYF.

V and J are TRBV15 and TRBJ2-6; D is possibly TRBD2 (7 bases). Trimming stripped 3 bases from V and 0 bases from J, with 9 bases between. This CDR3 comprises 16 residues. CDR1 LNHNV and CDR2 YYDKDF come from the germline V gene (reference sequence). DNA of the CDR3: TGTGCCACCAGCAGGAGGGGGGGCTCTGGGGCCAACGTCCTGACTTTC. Its translation is CATSRRGGSGANVLTF.

V is TRBV10-1 and J is TRBJ2-2; no definite D call. V lost 0 bases and J 5 bases, leaving 4 bases between the germline ends. CDR1 and CDR2 (germline): WNHNN, SYGVQD (reference sequence). There are 13 residues in the CDR3. The CDR3 region is CASSESGTGELFF. CDR3 bases: TGCGCCAGCAGTGAGTCAGGGACCGGGGAGCTGTTTTTT.

The chain combines TRBV6-1 with TRBJ2-7; D might be TRBD1 or TRBD2, each matching 5 bases. V gave up 3 bases and J gave up 2 bases, with 11 bases separating them. The CDR3 length is 14 residues. From germline, CDR1 is MNHNS and CDR2 SASEGT. DNA of the CDR3: TGTGCCAGCAGTGAGACCTTGGGGGCCTACGAGCAGTACTTC. The encoded protein is CASSETLGAYEQYF.

The chain is built from TRBV5-5 and TRBJ1-5, with D unresolved. The ends were cut back, 0 bases at V and 5 bases at J, with 12 bases in the middle. This CDR3 has 15 residues. The germline CDR1 and CDR2 sequences are SGHKS and YYEKEE (reference sequence). In DNA form, the CDR3 reads TGTGCCAGCAGCTTGGGACTTTTTAGTGATCAGCCCCAGCATTTT. Its translation is CASSLGLFSDQPQHF.

The chain uses TRBV6-2 or TRBV6-3 and TRBJ2-3; no reliable D call. The CDR3 covers 13 residues. Trimming pared 5 bases from V and 0 bases from J, leaving 6 bases between. Germline V gene data show CDR1 as MNHEY and CDR2 as SVGEGT. CDR3 sequence reads: CASSRTSTDTQYF. The CDR3 nucleotides are TGTGCCAGCAGTCGTACCAGCACAGATACGCAGTATTTT.

The genes are TRBV19 and TRBJ1-1, with 9 nucleotides matching TRBD1. Germline V CDR1 and CDR2: LNHDA, SQIVND (reference sequence). The V gene end was trimmed by 3 bases and the J gene end by 1 base; junction bases not matched to a gene: 6. The CDR3 contains 16 residues. This chain's CDR3 is CASSMTGTGTNTEAFF. CDR3 nucleotides: TGTGCCAGTAGTATGACCGGGACAGGGACGAACACTGAAGCTTTCTTT.

V usage is TRBV28 and J usage is TRBJ2-2, with D possibly TRBD1 on 6 matching bases. Between the trimmed V and J ends, which lost 5 bases and 1 base, there was a span of 14 bases. The CDR3 runs 16 residues. Per germline, CDR1 MDHEN and CDR2 SYDVKM. CDR3 residues: CASSIPRGQNTGELFF. In DNA, the CDR3 is TGTGCCAGCAGTATCCCAAGGGGACAGAACACCGGGGAGCTGTTTTTT.

This rearrangement joins TRBV6-1 to TRBJ2-2, with D possibly being TRBD1 (6 bases). Germline V gene data show CDR1 as MNHNS and CDR2 as SASEGT. V dropped 3 bases and J dropped 0 bases, with 8 bases sitting between them. The CDR3 covers 15 residues. This CDR3 reads CASSDRTANTGELFF. The DNA for the CDR3 is TGTGCCAGCAGTGATAGGACAGCGAACACCGGGGAGCTGTTTTTT.

This clone was observed a few times. The V gene is TRBV25-1, the J gene TRBJ2-3, with 10 bases fitting TRBD2. V was clipped by 1 base and J by 0 bases; unmatched bases: 4. The CDR3 contains 17 residues. The germline gives CDR1 MGHDK, CDR2 SYGVNS. The CDR3 loop reads CASSESRLAGSTDTQYF. The CDR3 nucleotides are TGTGCCAGCAGTGAATCCCGACTAGCGGGTAGCACAGATACGCAGTATTTT.

This chain links TRBV4-1 with TRBJ1-1; the D gene is possibly TRBD1 (6 bases). CDR3 length equals 16 residues. The V end lost 7 bases, the J end lost 5 bases, and 23 bases lay between the germline ends. The germline gives CDR1 MGHRA, CDR2 YSYEKL. The CDR3 DNA is TGCGCCAGCAACGGGGGCACCGTGGGGCGGAGAACTGAAGCTTTCTTT. This translates into CASNGGTVGRRTEAFF.

V usage is TRBV27 and J usage is TRBJ1-1, with D possibly matching TRBD1 (5 bases). The CDR3 sequence is 14 residues long. Germline V gene lookup returns CDR1 MNHEY and CDR2 SMNVEV (reference sequence). The V and J ends lost 8 bases and 4 bases respectively, with 17 bases between them. The CDR3 bases are TGTGCCAGCCTTGACCCAGAGGGGACCACTGAAGCTTTCTTT. Its protein product is CASLDPEGTTEAFF.